This is a list of T cell receptor beta chains from one sample in a study of T cells in Graves' hyperthyroidism and ophthalmopathy. TCRdb analysed the multiplex PCR reads with MiXCR anew, one entry per CDR3 protein. Of roughly 740,000 distinct CDR3 sequences listed, roughly 17% are singletons. The material sequenced was blood. The receptor set was obtained from a man aged 18 to 29 with Graves' hyperthyroidism. The CDR3 runs from the conserved cysteine through the conserved F or W. A D gene is named only where the DNA matches it firmly. Size tells how often a clone was seen (once, few, many) or the class of an expanded clone, and some rows leave it out.

>TRBV7-2|TRBD1|few|TRBJ2-7
TGTGCCAGCAGCTATGGACAGGGGGGGACCTACGAGCAGTACTTC
CASSYGQGGTYEQYF
>TRBV18|TRBD1|many|TRBJ1-5
TGTGCCAGCTCATTAGGACAGGACCAGCCCCAGCATTTT
CASSLGQDQPQHF
>TRBV7-9|-|-|TRBJ2-7
TGTGCCAGCAGCTTAAGTGGCAGATCCCACGAGCAGTACTTC
CASSLSGRSHEQYF
>TRBV3-1|TRBD1|many|TRBJ2-2
TGTGCCAGCAGCCAAGCTCGGACAGGGTCATACACCGGGGAGCTGTTTTTT
CASSQARTGSYTGELFF
>TRBV6-1|TRBD1|-|TRBJ2-3
TGTGCCAGCAGTCCTTTTGGCGACAGGGGGACAGATACGCAGTATTTT
CASSPFGDRGTDTQYF
>TRBV7-2|TRBD2|many|TRBJ2-7
TGTGCCAGCAGCTTAGCGCGACTAGCGGGCGACGAGCAGTACTTC
CASSLARLAGDEQYF
>TRBV11-1|-|many|TRBJ2-5
TGTGCCAGCAGCTCCCACAGGGTGTGGGAGACCCAGTACTTC
CASSSHRVWETQYF
>TRBV2|TRBD1|many|TRBJ2-7
TGTGCCAGCAGTGAAGCTACGGGACAGTCCTACGAGCAGTACTTC
CASSEATGQSYEQYF
>TRBV28|-|few|TRBJ1-1
TGTGCCAGCAGCCCTCCCCCCCCCGGTCCGGCTTTCTTT
CASSPPPPGPAFF
>TRBV6-1|TRBD2|-|TRBJ2-2
TGTGCCAGCCACGGGGGGAGTAGCACCGGGGAGCTGTTTTTT
CASHGGSSTGELFF
>TRBV20-1|TRBD1|-|TRBJ1-5
TGCAGTGCTCTACAGGGGCGTATTCAGCCCCAGCATTTT
CSALQGRIQPQHF
>TRBV4-1|TRBD2|few|TRBJ2-1
TGCGCCAGCAGCCAAGTGAGGAGGCTAGCGGGATCGGACGAGCAGTTCTTC
CASSQVRRLAGSDEQFF
>TRBV5-1|-|-|TRBJ2-1
TGCGCCAGCAGTGAAGGGGGGATGGGCAATGAGCAGTTCTTC
CASSEGGMGNEQFF
>TRBV3-1|-|many|TRBJ2-1
TGTGCCAGCAGCCCGTGGGGTCCAGCCAGGGATGAGCAGTTCTTC
CASSPWGPARDEQFF
>TRBV28|TRBD1|many|TRBJ1-6
TGTGCCAGCAGTCCCCCGACAGGGAACAATTCACCCCTCCACTTT
CASSPPTGNNSPLHF
>TRBV19|-|-|TRBJ1-2
TGTGCCAGCGAAACGAGGACACAGAGCTATGGCTACACCTTC
CASETRTQSYGYTF
>TRBV3-1|TRBD1|-|TRBJ2-1
TGTGCCAGCCAGGACAGGGGGGCCTACAATGAGCAGTTCTTC
CASQDRGAYNEQFF
>TRBV19|TRBD1|few|TRBJ2-1
TGTGCCAGTAGTATACAGGGGGCGGTGAATGAGCAGTTCTTC
CASSIQGAVNEQFF
>TRBV5-6|TRBD1|-|TRBJ2-1
TGTGCCAGCAGCGTACACCCGGGACAGGGAACAAGAAATGAGCAGTTCTTC
CASSVHPGQGTRNEQFF
>TRBV27|-|many|TRBJ2-7
TGTGCCAGTTGGACCACGCCATACGAGCAGTACTTC
CASWTTPYEQYF
>TRBV29-1|-|many|TRBJ1-1
TGCAGCGTTGAAGGGCAGATGGGGACTGAAGCTTTCTTT
CSVEGQMGTEAFF
>TRBV28|-|many|TRBJ2-7
TGTGCCAGCAGGAATACGGGCCCCTACGAGCAGTACTTC
CASRNTGPYEQYF
>TRBV12-3/TRBV12-4|TRBD2|many|TRBJ2-1
TGTGCCAGCAGCCCTAGGACTAGCGGGAGCAATGAGCAGTTCTTC
CASSPRTSGSNEQFF
>TRBV28|TRBD1|few|TRBJ1-1
TGTGCCAGTGACAGGGGAGCTGAAGCTTTCTTT
CASDRGAEAFF
>TRBV7-2|-|few|TRBJ1-1
TGTGCCAGCAGCTTAGTACCCGGGGGTATGAACACTGAAGCTTTCTTT
CASSLVPGGMNTEAFF
>TRBV2|-|many|TRBJ2-5
TGTGCCAGCAGTGAAAGCCTGGGGGAGACCCAGTACTTC
CASSESLGETQYF
>TRBV18|-|few|TRBJ1-1
TGTGCCAGCTCATCACAGGGTTTCGGGAACACTGAAGCTTTCTTT
CASSSQGFGNTEAFF
>TRBV7-9|-|few|TRBJ2-1
TGTGCCAGCAGCTTTGGTTGGCGGAGGGGGGTCTACAATGAGCAGTTCTTC
CASSFGWRRGVYNEQFF
>TRBV7-9|-|few|TRBJ1-1
TGTGCCAGCAGCTTAACTTGGGGGGGGACTGAAGCTTTCTTT
CASSLTWGGTEAFF
>TRBV12-3/TRBV12-4|TRBD2|-|TRBJ2-7
TGTGCCAGCAGCGACAGCGGGAGTAGCGACGAGCAGTACTTC
CASSDSGSSDEQYF
>TRBV6-2/TRBV6-3|TRBD2|many|TRBJ2-5
TGTGCCAGCAGTTATCTAGCGGGAGTTCGCAGGGAGACCCAGTACTTC
CASSYLAGVRRETQYF
>TRBV18|-|many|TRBJ1-5
TGTGCCAGCAGCCCAGGGGATCAGCCCCAGCATTTT
CASSPGDQPQHF
>TRBV10-3|-|many|TRBJ2-7
TGTGCCATCAGTGAAGGCGGGTGGGCCTACGAGCAGTACTTC
CAISEGGWAYEQYF
>TRBV20-1|-|once|TRBJ1-4
TGCAGTGCTAGAGACCGCCCGGGCCATGAAAAACTGTTTTTT
CSARDRPGHEKLFF
>TRBV18|-|many|TRBJ2-5
TGTGCCAGCTCACCGCCCGGGACTCCAAGGGAGACCCAGTACTTC
CASSPPGTPRETQYF
>TRBV28|TRBD1|many|TRBJ2-7
TGTGCCAGCAGGCAAGACGGGATACAGGGACAGACCTACGAGCAGTACTTC
CASRQDGIQGQTYEQYF
>TRBV6-5|TRBD1|many|TRBJ1-6
TGTGCCAGCAGTTCCAAGGACAGGACGGATTCACCCCTCCACTTT
CASSSKDRTDSPLHF
>TRBV28|-|many|TRBJ2-7
TGTGCCAGCAGTTTGTACTACGAGCAGTACTTC
CASSLYYEQYF
>TRBV20-1|-|many|TRBJ2-7
TGCAGTGCTAGAGATGTGTACAGGAGCTCCTACGAGCAGTACTTC
CSARDVYRSSYEQYF
>TRBV7-9|-|few|TRBJ2-7
TGTGCCAGCAGCCAAGGAGAGACTGGCGAGCAGTACTTC
CASSQGETGEQYF
>TRBV2|-|-|TRBJ2-2
TGTGCCAGCAGTGTGATTAGGGCTAGATTTACCGGGGAGCTGTTTTTT
CASSVIRARFTGELFF
>TRBV4-1|-|few|TRBJ2-1
TGCGCCAGCAGCCAAGCTGGAGGGCCCAATGAGCAGTTCTTC
CASSQAGGPNEQFF
>TRBV5-1|-|many|TRBJ2-1
TGCGCCAGCAGCTCCGTCGGGACCACCTACAATGAGCAGTTCTTC
CASSSVGTTYNEQFF
>TRBV10-3|-|few|TRBJ1-6
TGTGCCATCAGTACAGGGACCTATAATTCACCCCTCCACTTT
CAISTGTYNSPLHF
>TRBV29-1|TRBD1|-|TRBJ1-2
TGCAGCGCCTCGGGAGGACGGACAGGAGGGAGCTATGGCTACACCTTC
CSASGGRTGGSYGYTF
>TRBV5-1|-|-|TRBJ2-4
TGCGCCAGCAGCTTGGATCGAGATAGGCCCATTCAGTACTTC
CASSLDRDRPIQYF
>TRBV15|TRBD2|many|TRBJ2-3
TGTGCCACCAGCAGAGAGCCGACTAGCGGTACGCAGTATTTT
CATSREPTSGTQYF
>TRBV7-9|-|-|TRBJ1-1
TGTGCCAGCAGTTCCGGTAAGGAGGGGGCTGAAGCTTTCTTT
CASSSGKEGAEAFF
>TRBV11-2|-|many|TRBJ2-5
TGTGCCAGCACCCCACCATACGGAGAAGAGACCCAGTACTTC
CASTPPYGEETQYF
>TRBV9|TRBD2|-|TRBJ2-6
TGTGCCAGCAGCGGCGGGGGGGGCTCTGGGGCCAACGTCCTGACTTTC
CASSGGGGSGANVLTF
>TRBV29-1|TRBD2|few|TRBJ2-2
TGCAGCGTTGAAACCAGACTAGCGGGAGGGGACACCGGGGAGCTGTTTTTT
CSVETRLAGGDTGELFF
>TRBV6-2/TRBV6-3|-|few|TRBJ1-4
TGTGCCAACGGTCAAGGGACAACTAATGAAAAACTGTTTTTT
CANGQGTTNEKLFF
>TRBV10-3|TRBD2|few|TRBJ2-3
TGTGCCATCAGTAATGGACTAGCGGGTTTCACAGATACGCAGTATTTT
CAISNGLAGFTDTQYF
>TRBV6-9|-|once|TRBJ2-4
TGTGCCAGCAGTTCTTTAGGACAGATTCAGTACTTC
CASSSLGQIQYF
>TRBV2|TRBD2|few|TRBJ2-1
TGTGCCAGCAGGAGACAGGGTGGTAGCGGGAGGGAAAGTGAGCAGTTCTTC
CASRRQGGSGRESEQFF
>TRBV7-9|TRBD2|many|TRBJ2-7
TGTGCCAGCAGCTCCCCGTGGACTAGCGGGGGGGAGCAGTACTTC
CASSSPWTSGGEQYF
>TRBV28|-|many|TRBJ2-5
TGTGCCAGCAGTTTATCGGAACCGTACCAAGAGACCCAGTACTTC
CASSLSEPYQETQYF
>TRBV25-1|TRBD1|few|TRBJ1-3
TGTGCCAGCAGTCCACTGACAGGGGGGAGGTCTGGAAACACCATATATTTT
CASSPLTGGRSGNTIYF
>TRBV20-1|TRBD2|many|TRBJ2-3
TGCAGTGCTAGAGACCCGGGACTAGCGGGAGGAGCTACGCAGTATTTT
CSARDPGLAGGATQYF